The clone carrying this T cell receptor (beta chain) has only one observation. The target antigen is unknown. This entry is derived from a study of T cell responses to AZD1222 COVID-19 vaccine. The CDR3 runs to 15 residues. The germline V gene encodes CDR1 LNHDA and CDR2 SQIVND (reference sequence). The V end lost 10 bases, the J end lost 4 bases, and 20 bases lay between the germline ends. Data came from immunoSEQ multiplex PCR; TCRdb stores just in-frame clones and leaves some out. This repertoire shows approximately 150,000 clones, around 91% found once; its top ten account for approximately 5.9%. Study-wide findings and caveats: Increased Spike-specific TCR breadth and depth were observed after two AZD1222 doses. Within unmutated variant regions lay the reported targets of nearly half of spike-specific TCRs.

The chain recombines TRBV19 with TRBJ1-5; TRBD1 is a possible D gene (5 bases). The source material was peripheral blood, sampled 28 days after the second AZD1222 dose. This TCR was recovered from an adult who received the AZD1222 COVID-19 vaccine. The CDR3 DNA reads TGTGCCACAATTTCCGGGACTCAAGGTAATCAGCCCCAGCATTTT. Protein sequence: CATISGTQGNQPQHF.